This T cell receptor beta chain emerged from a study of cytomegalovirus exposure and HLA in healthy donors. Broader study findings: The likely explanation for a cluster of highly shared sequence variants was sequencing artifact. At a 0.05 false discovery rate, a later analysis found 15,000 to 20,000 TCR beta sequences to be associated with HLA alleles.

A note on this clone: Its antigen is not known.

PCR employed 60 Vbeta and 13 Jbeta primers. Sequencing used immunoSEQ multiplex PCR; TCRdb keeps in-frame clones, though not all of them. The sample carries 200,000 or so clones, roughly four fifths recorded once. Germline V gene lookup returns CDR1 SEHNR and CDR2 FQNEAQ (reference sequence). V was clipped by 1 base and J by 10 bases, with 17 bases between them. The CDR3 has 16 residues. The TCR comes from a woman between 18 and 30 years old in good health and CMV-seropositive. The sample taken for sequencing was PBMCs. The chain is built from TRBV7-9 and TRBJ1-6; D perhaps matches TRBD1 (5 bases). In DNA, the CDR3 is TGTGCCAGCAGCTTAGGTGGCAGGGTCGAAGGATCACCCCTCCACTTT. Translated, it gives CASSLGGRVEGSPLHF.